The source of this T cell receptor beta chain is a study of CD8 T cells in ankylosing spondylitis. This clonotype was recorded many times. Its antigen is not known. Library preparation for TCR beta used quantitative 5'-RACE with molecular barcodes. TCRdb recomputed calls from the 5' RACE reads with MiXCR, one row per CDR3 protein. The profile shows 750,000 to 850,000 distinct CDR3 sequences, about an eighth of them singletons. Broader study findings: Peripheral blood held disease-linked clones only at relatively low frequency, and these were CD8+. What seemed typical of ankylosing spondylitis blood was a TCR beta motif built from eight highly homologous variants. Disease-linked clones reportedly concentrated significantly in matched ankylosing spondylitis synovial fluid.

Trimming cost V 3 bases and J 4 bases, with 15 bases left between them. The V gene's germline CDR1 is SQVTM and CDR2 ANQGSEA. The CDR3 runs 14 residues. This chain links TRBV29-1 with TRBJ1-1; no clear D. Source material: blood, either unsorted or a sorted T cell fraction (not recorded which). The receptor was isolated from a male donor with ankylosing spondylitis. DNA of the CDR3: TGCAGCGTTGAGCTCGGCGCAGATGGCACTGAAGCTTTCTTT. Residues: CSVELGADGTEAFF.